Below are 29 T cell receptor beta chains sequenced from a single sample in a study of post-analysis software for immune sequencing data. Prepared libraries of TCR beta cDNA carried unique molecular identifiers. MiXCR was run by TCRdb on the PCR reads, yielding one entry per CDR3 protein. Here the sample spans hundreds of thousands of distinct CDR3 sequences, about 60% being singletons. Points from the study as a whole: With TRBV5-6, TRBV5-1 and TRBV20-1 included, about five TRBV segments were more frequent in patients than in controls.

These TCRs are of unknown antigen specificity. The sequencing sample was made of blood. These receptors were collected from a girl between 2 and 10 years old with multiple sclerosis.

The gene calls are TRBV29-1 and TRBJ1-4; no definite D call. V was shortened by 7 bases and J by 4 bases, with 13 bases between the two germline ends. CDR1 SQVTM and CDR2 ANQGSEA come from the germline V gene. This CDR3 is built from 13 residues. As DNA, the CDR3 is TGCAGCGCCTCGACTGGCTATAATGAAAAACTGTTTTTT. Translated: CSASTGYNEKLFF.

This clonotype has a single count. The chain couples TRBV12-3 or TRBV12-4 to TRBJ2-2, with 16 positions matching TRBD2. Unmatched junction bases numbered 7, after V lost 6 bases and J lost 6 bases. This CDR3 contains 17 residues. This CDR3 reads CASRLGLAGGPAGELFF. The DNA of the CDR3 is TGTGCCAGCAGGCTGGGACTAGCGGGAGGGCCAGCCGGGGAGCTGTTTTTT.

The chain has TRBV20-1 and TRBJ2-7, with 10 bases matching TRBD1. The CDR3 is 13 residues long. CDR1 is DFQATT and CDR2 is SNEGSKA in the germline V gene (reference sequence). The junction had 1 base not matched to a gene; V was cut back by 1 base and J by 4 bases. For the CDR3, the DNA is TGCAGTGCTAGAGGGGACAGGGGTTACGAGCAGTACTTC. Its protein is CSARGDRGYEQYF.

The CDR3 loop reads CASSQGKRGDQETQFF. In nucleotides, the CDR3 is TGTGCCAGCAGCCAAGGAAAGCGGGGGGACCAAGAGACCCAGTTCTTC. V usage is TRBV4-2 and J usage is TRBJ2-1, with TRBD2 matching over 9 bases. Germline assignment: CDR1 LGHNA and CDR2 YNFKEQ. The CDR3 loop spans 16 amino acids. With 1 base clipped from V and 13 bases from J, the junction kept 14 bases outside the gene matches.

The rearrangement joins TRBV12-3 or TRBV12-4 to TRBJ2-3; D is possibly TRBD2 (5 bases). V lost 6 bases and J 0 bases, leaving 16 bases between the germline ends. The CDR3 has 16 amino acids. The CDR3 reads CASSLQLASSTDTQYF. In DNA, the CDR3 is TGTGCCAGCAGCTTGCAGCTAGCTTCTAGCACAGATACGCAGTATTTT.

The genes are TRBV3-1 and TRBJ2-1; 9 nucleotides line up with TRBD1. V shed 1 base and J 8 bases; nucleotides not matched to a gene: 15. Germline V CDR1 and CDR2: LGHDT, YNNKEL (reference sequence). The CDR3 extends over 18 amino acids. The CDR3 coding sequence is TGTGCCAGCAGCCAAGTTTGGGACAGGGAATCTTCCACCGATGAGCAGTTCTTC. Translated: CASSQVWDRESSTDEQFF.

This clonotype was picked up a small number of times. This sequence joins TRBV20-1 and TRBJ2-1, with 7 bases that match TRBD1. This CDR3 is 11 amino acids long. Germline CDR1 is DFQATT and CDR2 is SNEGSKA (reference sequence). V lost 6 bases and J lost 4; bases outside the gene matches: 0. CDR3 region: CSAGQYNEQFF. In DNA form, the CDR3 reads TGCAGTGCGGGACAGTACAATGAGCAGTTCTTC.

A few counts support this clonotype. The J gene is TRBJ2-4, the V gene TRBV2; 7 nucleotides line up with TRBD1. Trimming took 4 bases from V and 0 from J; bases not matched to a gene: 9. Germline V gives CDR1 SNHLY, CDR2 FYNNEI. This CDR3 has 17 amino acids. The CDR3 DNA is TGTGCCAGCAGTGGACTACGGGACAGAGTAGCCAAAAACATTCAGTACTTC. Translated: CASSGLRDRVAKNIQYF.

The chain links TRBV7-3 to TRBJ2-4, with a possible D match to TRBD2 (6 bases). The J call is in doubt because the DNA end fits TRBJ2-7 better. Germline CDR1 reads SGHTA; CDR2 reads FQGTGA. The CDR3 runs 15 residues. The CDR3 DNA reads TGTGCCAGCAGTTTCAGCGGGTTAGGGGCCTACGAGCAGTACTTC. Translated: CASSFSGLGAYEQYF.

This rearrangement joins TRBV20-1 to TRBJ2-3, with TRBD2 matching over 7 bases. Germline CDR1 and CDR2: DFQATT and SNEGSKA (reference sequence). This CDR3 has 12 residues. V lost 0 bases to trimming and J lost 10 bases; unmatched junction nucleotides: 4. This chain's CDR3 is CSAREPGRAQYF. The DNA of the CDR3 is TGCAGTGCTAGAGAGCCAGGGAGGGCGCAGTATTTT.

The chain employs TRBV6-2 or TRBV6-3 and TRBJ2-7, with D possibly being TRBD1 (6 bases). The CDR3 is made up of 12 amino acids. Germline V CDR1 and CDR2: MNHEY, SVGEGT. V was shortened by 11 bases and J by 3 bases, with 14 bases between the two germline ends. CDR3 residues: CASCNRDYEQYF. In DNA form, the CDR3 reads TGTGCCTCCTGCAACAGGGACTACGAGCAGTACTTC.

The chain couples TRBV15 to TRBJ1-1; unclear D gene. CDR1 and CDR2 from the germline V gene are LNHNV and YYDKDF (reference sequence). The CDR3 contains 13 residues. V was cut by 1 base and J by 1 base, with 4 bases left in between. The CDR3 nucleotides read TGTGCCACCAGCAGAGCCCAGAACACTGAAGCTTTCTTT. Protein sequence: CATSRAQNTEAFF. Drawing the rest from reference TRBV15 and TRBJ1-1, the complete variable domain is DAMVIQNPRYQVTQFGKPVTLSCSQTLNHNVMYWYQQKSSQAPKLLFHYYDKDFNNEADTPDNFQSRRPNTSFCFLDIRSPGLGDTAMYLCATSRAQNTEAFFGQGTRLTVV.

This chain links TRBV5-4 with TRBJ2-1; 7 bases match TRBD1. The CDR3 is 14 amino acids. The germline gives CDR1 SGHNT, CDR2 YYREEE (reference sequence). The V segment lost 6 bases and the J segment 8 bases; nucleotides outside the gene matches: 11. In DNA form, the CDR3 reads TGTGCCAGCACCACCGGGACAGAGGTTCATGAGCAGTTCTTC. This codes for CASTTGTEVHEQFF.

The CDR3 sequence is CASSPQQGGLTDTQYF. The DNA of the CDR3 is TGTGCCAGCAGCCCCCAACAGGGGGGACTCACAGATACGCAGTATTTT. The gene calls are TRBV7-6 and TRBJ2-3, with 8 bases matching TRBD1. CDR3 length: 16 amino acids. With V trimmed by 5 bases and J by 2 bases, 9 bases remained unmatched. Germline CDR1 is SGHVS and CDR2 is FNYEAQ.

The rearrangement joins TRBV15 to TRBJ1-5; 8 bases map to TRBD1. Germline assignment: CDR1 LNHNV and CDR2 YYDKDF (reference sequence). The CDR3 length is 14 residues. The V gene end was trimmed by 5 bases and the J gene end by 5 bases; junction bases not matched to a gene: 5. DNA of the CDR3: TGTGCCACCAGCGCGACGACAGGGGATCAGCCCCAGCATTTT. Its translation is CATSATTGDQPQHF. Drawing the rest from reference TRBV15 and TRBJ1-5, the complete variable domain is DAMVIQNPRYQVTQFGKPVTLSCSQTLNHNVMYWYQQKSSQAPKLLFHYYDKDFNNEADTPDNFQSRRPNTSFCFLDIRSPGLGDTAMYLCATSATTGDQPQHFGDGTRLSIL.

The genes are TRBV6-2 or TRBV6-3 and TRBJ2-1, with D possibly matching TRBD1 (6 bases). Germline V lookup: CDR1 MNHEY, CDR2 SVGEGT. This CDR3 spans 14 amino acids. V was cut by 10 bases and J by 3 bases, with 16 bases left in between. The CDR3 sequence: CATRIRGRYNEQFF. The CDR3 DNA reads as TGTGCCACCCGCATCAGGGGTCGCTACAATGAGCAGTTCTTC.

The CDR3 sequence is CSGIRDTDTQYF. The CDR3, as DNA: TGCAGCGGTATCCGGGACACAGATACGCAGTATTTT. This rearrangement joins TRBV29-1 to TRBJ2-3; the D gene is possibly TRBD2 (5 bases). Germline CDR1 is SQVTM and CDR2 is ANQGSEA. V lost 7 bases and J lost 2, with 10 bases in between. This CDR3 region has 12 residues.

This clonotype was picked up one time. J is TRBJ2-5 and V is TRBV7-9; 10 positions agree with TRBD1. This CDR3 is 17 amino acids long. CDR1 and CDR2 (germline): SEHNR, FQNEAQ (reference sequence). With 3 bases clipped from V and 2 bases from J, the junction kept 9 bases outside the gene matches. Here the CDR3 DNA reads TGTGCCAGCAGCTTCGAAGACCGGGACAGGGGACAAGAGACCCAGTACTTC. Translation gives CASSFEDRDRGQETQYF.

The chain recombines TRBV7-3 with TRBJ1-2; D unclear. The CDR3 sequence is 14 residues long. With 2 bases removed from V and 1 base from J, the gap between germline ends came to 8 bases. From germline, CDR1 is SGHTA and CDR2 FQGTGA. The CDR3 here is CASSLHPSNYGYTF. CDR3 sequence (DNA): TGTGCCAGCAGCTTACACCCGAGTAACTATGGCTACACCTTC.

This chain joins TRBV3-1 and TRBJ2-3; possibly TRBD2 for D (6 bases). The CDR3 spans 16 residues. V shed 1 base and J shed 4 bases, with 15 bases lying between them. CDR1 and CDR2 from the germline V gene are LGHDT and YNNKEL (reference sequence). Here the CDR3 DNA reads TGTGCCAGCAGCCAAGCCGGGACTTCTAGCGCAGATACGCAGTATTTT. Translated, it gives CASSQAGTSSADTQYF.

The chain has TRBV5-5 and TRBJ1-2; TRBD1 matches 8 bases. The CDR3 is made up of 14 amino acids. Germline values: CDR1 SGHKS, CDR2 YYEKEE (reference sequence). Unmatched junction bases numbered 3, after V lost 0 bases and J lost 5 bases. CDR3: CASSLGTGRYGYTF. The CDR3 bases are TGTGCCAGCAGCTTGGGGACAGGGAGGTATGGCTACACCTTC.

V gene TRBV10-3 combines with J gene TRBJ1-2; tentative D call: TRBD1 (5 bases). Looked up from germline, CDR1 is ENHRY and CDR2 is SYGVKD. Trimming removed 6 bases from V and 8 bases from J, with 19 bases in between. The CDR3 spans 14 residues. CDR3 in amino acids: CAISVATGPGGYTF. In DNA, the CDR3 is TGTGCCATCAGCGTTGCGACGGGGCCTGGGGGCTACACCTTC.

Worth noting for this clonotype: At one end the junction does not follow the germline gene, possibly because of a read error. This rearrangement joins TRBV24-1 to TRBJ2-1; 9 bases match TRBD1. This CDR3 spans 14 amino acids. Germline V gene data show CDR1 as KGHDR and CDR2 as SFDVKD. The CDR3 DNA sequence: TGTGCTACCAGTAGTCCGGGACAGGGACATGGGCAGTTCTTC. It yields the protein CATSSPGQGHGQFF.

The genes are TRBV9 and TRBJ2-3; D possibly matches TRBD1 or TRBD2 (5 bases each). V was clipped by 0 bases and J by 2 bases, with 13 bases between them. This CDR3 contains 16 residues. Per the germline V gene, CDR1 is SGDLS and CDR2 is YYNGEE. CDR3 amino acids: CASSVAGGSLTDTQYF. The CDR3 bases are TGTGCCAGCAGCGTAGCTGGGGGATCCCTCACAGATACGCAGTATTTT.

Only one count was recorded for this clonotype. The chain uses TRBV15 and TRBJ2-3, with 8 bases fitting TRBD2. After removal of 0 bases from V and 0 bases from J, the junction contained 2 bases not matched to a gene. The CDR3 sequence is 16 residues long. The germline CDR1 and CDR2 sequences are LNHNV and YYDKDF (reference sequence). For the CDR3, the DNA is TGTGCCACCAGCAGAGAACTAGCGGCTAGCACAGATACGCAGTATTTT. It yields the protein CATSRELAASTDTQYF. Using reference TRBV15 and TRBJ2-3 for the parts outside the CDR3, the full variable domain is DAMVIQNPRYQVTQFGKPVTLSCSQTLNHNVMYWYQQKSSQAPKLLFHYYDKDFNNEADTPDNFQSRRPNTSFCFLDIRSPGLGDTAMYLCATSRELAASTDTQYFGPGTRLTVL.

This clonotype was observed a handful of times. The DNA of the CDR3 is TGCGCCAGCAGCTTGGCGCTCCGGCGGGCCTCCTACAATGAGCAGTTCTTC. Translating it yields CASSLALRRASYNEQFF. The chain combines TRBV5-1 with TRBJ2-1, with D maybe TRBD2 (5 bases). Germline V gene sequence: CDR1 SGHRS, CDR2 YFSETQ. With 0 bases removed from V and 0 bases from J, the gap between germline ends came to 13 bases. This CDR3 comprises 17 residues.

This clonotype was observed a handful of times. The chain is built from TRBV10-1 and TRBJ2-7; perhaps TRBD2 as D (5 bases). V was pared by 5 bases and J by 5 bases, with 16 bases between. Germline V gene lookup returns CDR1 WNHNN and CDR2 SYGVQD (reference sequence). CDR3 length: 14 residues. CDR3 region: CASSKDSFKDEQYF. For the CDR3, the DNA is TGCGCCAGCAGTAAGGACTCATTTAAGGACGAGCAGTACTTC.

This clonotype was counted a few times. V is TRBV6-5 and J is TRBJ2-7; TRBD2 matches 7 bases. The germline CDR1 and CDR2 sequences are MNHEY and SVGAGI. The ends lost 7 bases at V and 2 bases at J; junction bases unmatched: 8. The CDR3 has 14 residues. The chain's CDR3 is CASNPTAGAYEQYF. CDR3 DNA: TGTGCCAGCAACCCGACTGCGGGGGCCTACGAGCAGTACTTC.

CDR3 bases: TGTGCCTGTGGAAGTAGCCAAGAGACCCAGTACTTC. Translated, it gives CACGSSQETQYF. The chain is built from TRBV7-9 and TRBJ2-5, with D unresolved. Trimming cost V 11 bases and J 1 base, with 11 bases left between them. Germline V CDR1 and CDR2: SEHNR, FQNEAQ (reference sequence). The CDR3 runs 12 residues.